The 15 T cell receptor beta chains below come from one sample, sequenced in a study of CD8 T cells in ankylosing spondylitis. MiXCR was run by TCRdb on the 5' RACE reads, yielding one entry per CDR3 protein. The sample comprises 250,000 to 400,000 distinct CDR3 sequences, 11% of which are singletons, and about 10% rests with the top ten. Sequencing used blood, either unsorted or a sorted T cell fraction (not recorded which). All receptors come from a female donor with ankylosing spondylitis or in good health (not recorded which).

At least ten counts were recorded for this clonotype. This chain connects TRBV4-2 to TRBJ1-6, with 8 bases that match TRBD1. The V segment lost 5 bases and the J segment 6 bases; nucleotides outside the gene matches: 6. Germline CDR1 reads LGHNA; CDR2 reads YNFKEQ. The CDR3 spans 15 residues. CDR3 nucleotides: TGTGCCAGCAGCGCGACAGGGGAGAGTAATTCACCCCTCCACTTT. Amino acid sequence: CASSATGESNSPLHF.

In this sample, this clonotype turned up many times. The rearrangement joins TRBV6-2 or TRBV6-3 to TRBJ1-2; a weak D match, TRBD1 (5 bases). Germline V lookup: CDR1 MNHEY, CDR2 SVGEGT. V lost 7 bases and J lost 3, with 15 bases in between. CDR3 length: 14 residues. The CDR3 DNA is TGTGCCAGCATTACCCCAAGAGGGGACTATGGCTACACCTTC. It is translated as CASITPRGDYGYTF.

This rearrangement joins TRBV28 to TRBJ2-3, with 8 bases lining up with TRBD2. The junction had 9 bases not matched to a gene; V was cut back by 3 bases and J by 4 bases. The CDR3 covers 16 residues. The V gene's germline CDR1 is MDHEN and CDR2 SYDVKM. CDR3 sequence reads: CASSFRAGAPPDTQYF. CDR3 coding DNA: TGTGCCAGCAGTTTTAGAGCGGGAGCCCCTCCAGATACGCAGTATTTT.

V is TRBV20-1 and J is TRBJ1-2; D may be TRBD1 (5 bases). Per germline, CDR1 DFQATT and CDR2 SNEGSKA (reference sequence). This CDR3 region has 13 residues. V was clipped by 0 bases and J by 3 bases, with 8 bases between them. For the CDR3, the DNA is TGCAGTGCTAGAGAGGGGGTGGACTATGGCTACACCTTC. It yields the protein CSAREGVDYGYTF.

This clonotype was seen many times. The V gene is TRBV9, the J gene TRBJ1-1; D may be TRBD1 (5 bases). CDR1 and CDR2 from the germline V gene are SGDLS and YYNGEE. The CDR3 consists of 14 residues. V was clipped by 5 bases and J by 2 bases, with 13 bases between them. As DNA, the CDR3 is TGTGCCAGCAGGGATGGACAAAAAAACACTGAAGCTTTCTTT. Amino acid sequence: CASRDGQKNTEAFF.

This clonotype was seen at least ten times. The chain is built from TRBV7-6 and TRBJ2-5, with 16 bases that match TRBD2. Germline loops: CDR1 SGHVS, CDR2 FNYEAQ. The CDR3 length is 17 residues. V lost 2 bases and J lost 6; bases outside the gene matches: 6. As DNA, the CDR3 is TGTGCCAGCAGCTTACTTGGGACTAGCGGGAGGGAGAAGACCCAGTACTTC. Protein product: CASSLLGTSGREKTQYF. The full variable domain, rest sourced from reference TRBV7-6 and TRBJ2-5, is GAGVSQSPRYKVTKRGQDVALRCDPISGHVSLYWYRQALGQGPEFLTYFNYEAQQDKSGLPNDRFSAERPEGSISTLTIQRTEQRDSAMYRCASSLLGTSGREKTQYFGPGTRLLVL.

Details on this clonotype: A much larger clonotype is one base distant, so this may be a read error. This sequence joins TRBV20-1 and TRBJ2-3, with no clear D. This CDR3 comprises 14 residues. Germline values: CDR1 DFQATT, CDR2 SNEGSKA (reference sequence). The CDR3 DNA sequence: TGCAGTGCTTTTACACAAAAGGCCACAGATAAGCAGTATTTT. Translating gives CSAFTQKATDKQYF.

This chain links TRBV3-1 with TRBJ1-5; D is ambiguous. This CDR3 has 13 amino acids. Germline V CDR1 and CDR2: LGHDT, YNNKEL (reference sequence). V lost 3 bases, J lost 6 bases, and 9 bases lay in between. The CDR3 region has the DNA TGTGCCAGCAGCCAGGGTGTTATTCAGCCCCAGCATTTT. It specifies CASSQGVIQPQHF.

This clonotype was found many times. V and J are TRBV6-2 or TRBV6-3 and TRBJ2-2, with D possibly matching TRBD2 (6 bases). This CDR3 contains 15 residues. Germline V gene sequence: CDR1 MNHEY, CDR2 SVGEGT. V lost 7 bases, J lost 1 base, and 13 bases lay in between. The CDR3 protein is CASKILGGNTGELFF. In nucleotides, the CDR3 is TGTGCCAGCAAAATCCTCGGGGGGAACACCGGGGAGCTGTTTTTT.

This clonotype was counted ten times or more. This chain joins TRBV29-1 and TRBJ1-1; D is ambiguous. The V gene lost 3 bases and the J gene lost 1 base, with 9 bases spanning the gap. Germline V gene lookup returns CDR1 SQVTM and CDR2 ANQGSEA. The CDR3 has 13 residues. CDR3 sequence reads: CSVDRGRNTEAFF. CDR3 nucleotides: TGCAGCGTTGACCGTGGACGGAACACTGAAGCTTTCTTT. Using reference TRBV29-1 and TRBJ1-1 for the parts outside the CDR3, the full variable domain is SAVISQKPSRDICQRGTSLTIQCQVDSQVTMMFWYRQQPGQSLTLIATANQGSEATYESGFVIDKFPISRPNLTFSTLTVSNMSPEDSSIYLCSVDRGRNTEAFFGQGTRLTVV.

This clonotype was detected many times. The CDR3 sequence is CASSYGPGQGNEQFF. The CDR3 DNA follows: TGCGCCAGCAGCTATGGACCGGGACAGGGCAATGAGCAGTTCTTC. V and J are TRBV5-1 and TRBJ2-1, with 9 bases lining up with TRBD1. The CDR3 runs 15 residues. The ends lost 3 bases at V and 6 bases at J; junction bases unmatched: 7. Germline V gene lookup returns CDR1 SGHRS and CDR2 YFSETQ.

This clonotype was detected ten times or more. CDR3 protein: CASSLDSTHSPLHF. The DNA of the CDR3 is TGTGCCAGCAGCCTCGACTCGACCCACTCACCCCTCCACTTT. The chain employs TRBV27 and TRBJ1-6; no reliable D call. Trimming took off 6 bases at V and 10 bases at J, with 16 bases between the two ends. Germline V gene lookup returns CDR1 MNHEY and CDR2 SMNVEV (reference sequence). The CDR3 loop spans 14 amino acids.

Details on this clonotype: This may be a read error: a much more frequent sequence differs by one nucleotide. The J gene is TRBJ2-7, the V gene TRBV7-8; TRBD2 matches at 8 bases. CDR1 is SGHVS, CDR2 FQNEAQ, per germline. CDR3 length: 18 residues. Unmatched junction bases numbered 13, after V lost 0 bases and J lost 3 bases. CDR3 sequence (DNA): TGTGCCAGCAGCTTAGCCCATGGTTTAGCGGGGTATTTCTACGAGCAGTACTTC. This codes for CASSLAHGLAGYFYEQYF.

In its sample, this clonotype was seen many times. The CDR3 region is CASSYLGDTQYF. CDR3 nucleotides: TGTGCCAGCAGTTACTTGGGGGATACGCAGTATTTT. V usage is TRBV6-2 or TRBV6-3 and J usage is TRBJ2-3; no clear D gene. Germline values: CDR1 MNHEY, CDR2 SVGEGT. The CDR3 sequence is 12 residues long. Deletions cut 1 base from V and 6 bases from J, with 5 bases between.

This clonotype was counted at least ten times. The CDR3 sequence is CASSPRDSPLHF. For the CDR3, the DNA is TGTGCCAGCAGCCCAAGGGATTCACCCCTCCACTTT. J is TRBJ1-6 and V is TRBV9; D ambiguous. Deletions cut 4 bases from V and 8 bases from J, with 7 bases between. This CDR3 contains 12 residues. Per germline, CDR1 SGDLS and CDR2 YYNGEE.